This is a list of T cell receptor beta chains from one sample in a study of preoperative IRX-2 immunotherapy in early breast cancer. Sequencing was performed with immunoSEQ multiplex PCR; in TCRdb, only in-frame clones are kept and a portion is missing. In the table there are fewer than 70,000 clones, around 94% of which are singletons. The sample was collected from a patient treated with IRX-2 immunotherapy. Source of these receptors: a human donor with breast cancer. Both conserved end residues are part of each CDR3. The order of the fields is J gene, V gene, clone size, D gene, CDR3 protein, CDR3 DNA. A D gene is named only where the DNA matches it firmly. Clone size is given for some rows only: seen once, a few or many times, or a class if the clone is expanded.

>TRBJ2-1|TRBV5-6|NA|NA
CASSPWGTYNEQFF
TGTGCCAGCAGCCCCTGGGGGACCTACAATGAGCAGTTCTTC
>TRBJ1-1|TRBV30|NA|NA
CAWRPLNTEAFF
TGTGCCTGGCGTCCTTTGAACACTGAAGCTTTCTTT
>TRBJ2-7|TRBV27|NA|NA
CASSYGLSTSYEQYF
TGTGCCAGCAGTTACGGACTTTCGACCTCCTACGAGCAGTACTTC
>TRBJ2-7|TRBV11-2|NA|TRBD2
CASSLFTSGSGEQYF
TGTGCCAGCAGCTTATTTACTAGCGGGAGTGGCGAGCAGTACTTC
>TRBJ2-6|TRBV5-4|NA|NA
CASSPGLIGANVLTF
TGTGCCAGCAGCCCTGGACTGATTGGGGCCAACGTCCTGACTTTC
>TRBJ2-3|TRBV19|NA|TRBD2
CASSIGTSGHSTDTQYF
TGTGCCAGTAGTATCGGCACTAGCGGCCATAGCACAGATACGCAGTATTTT
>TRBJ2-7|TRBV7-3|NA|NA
CASSFTAGIQYEQYF
TGTGCCAGCAGCTTTACGGCGGGGATCCAATACGAGCAGTACTTC
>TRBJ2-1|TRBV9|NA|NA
CASSVALGAQEQFF
TGTGCCAGCAGCGTAGCTTTGGGAGCGCAGGAGCAGTTCTTC
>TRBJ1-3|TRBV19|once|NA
CASSNSHGNTIYF
TGTGCCAGTAGTAACAGCCATGGAAACACCATATATTTT
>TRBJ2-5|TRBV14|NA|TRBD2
CASSPWSASGVREETQYF
TGTGCCAGCAGCCCCTGGTCGGCTAGCGGGGTTCGGGAGGAGACCCAGTACTTC
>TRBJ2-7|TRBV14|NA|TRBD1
CASSQPGTGYEQYF
TGTGCCAGCAGCCAACCCGGGACAGGCTACGAGCAGTACTTC
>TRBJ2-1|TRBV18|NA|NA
CASSSGVLDEQFF
TGTGCCAGCTCATCAGGGGTACTCGATGAGCAGTTCTTC
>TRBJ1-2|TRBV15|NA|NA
CATSRGGAGDYGYTF
TGTGCCACCAGCAGAGGTGGCGCAGGGGACTATGGCTACACCTTC
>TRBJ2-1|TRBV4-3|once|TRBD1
CASSQDVGQGIDNEQFF
TGCGCCAGCAGCCAAGATGTCGGACAGGGCATTGACAATGAGCAGTTCTTC
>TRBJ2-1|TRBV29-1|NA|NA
CSVPYGGHNNEQFF
TGCAGCGTCCCTTATGGAGGGCATAACAATGAGCAGTTCTTC
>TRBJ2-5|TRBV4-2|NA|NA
CASSQGRSGAGETQYF
TGTGCCAGCAGCCAAGGGAGGTCGGGGGCTGGGGAGACCCAGTACTTC
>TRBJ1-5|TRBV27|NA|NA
CASGYLSSNQPQHF
TGTGCCAGCGGCTACCTCAGCAGCAATCAGCCCCAGCATTTT
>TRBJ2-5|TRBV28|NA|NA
CASSLSRGQETQYF
TGTGCCAGCAGTTTGTCGCGGGGACAAGAGACCCAGTACTTC
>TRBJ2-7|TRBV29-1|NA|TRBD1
CSVGGRDRGRYEQYF
TGCAGCGTGGGGGGCCGGGACAGGGGGAGATACGAGCAGTACTTC
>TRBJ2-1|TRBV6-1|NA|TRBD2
CASSELAGGWNEQFF
TGTGCCAGCAGTGAATTAGCGGGAGGGTGGAATGAGCAGTTCTTC
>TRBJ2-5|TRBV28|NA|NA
CASGLPGYQETQYF
TGTGCCAGCGGACTTCCGGGCTACCAAGAGACCCAGTACTTC
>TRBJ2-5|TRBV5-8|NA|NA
CASSLGGQGRETQYF
TGTGCCAGCAGCTTGGGAGGGCAGGGCCGGGAGACCCAGTACTTC
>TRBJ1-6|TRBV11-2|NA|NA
CASSQRGRENSPLHF
TGTGCCAGCAGTCAGAGAGGACGGGAGAATTCACCCCTCCACTTT
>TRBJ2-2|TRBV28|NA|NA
CASSLEGWTGELFF
TGTGCCAGCAGTTTAGAGGGTTGGACCGGGGAGCTGTTTTTT
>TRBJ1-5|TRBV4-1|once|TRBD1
CASSQRTGGGQPQHF
TGCGCCAGCAGCCAACGGACAGGGGGGGGTCAGCCCCAGCATTTT
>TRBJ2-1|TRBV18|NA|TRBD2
CASSPRTSGSNEQFF
TGTGCCAGCTCACCACGGACTAGCGGAAGCAATGAGCAGTTCTTC
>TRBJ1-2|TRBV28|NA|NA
CASIRPSGYGYTF
TGTGCCAGCATTCGCCCCTCTGGCTATGGCTACACCTTC
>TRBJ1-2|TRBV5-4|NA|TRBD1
CASSPGQGVGLNYGYTF
TGTGCCAGCAGCCCAGGACAGGGTGTAGGATTGAACTATGGCTACACCTTC
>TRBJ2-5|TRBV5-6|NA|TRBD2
CASSLDWAGGPQETQYF
TGTGCCAGCAGCTTGGATTGGGCGGGAGGGCCCCAAGAGACCCAGTACTTC
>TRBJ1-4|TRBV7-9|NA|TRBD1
CASSLDREREKLFF
TGTGCCAGCAGCCTGGACAGGGAACGTGAAAAACTGTTTTTT
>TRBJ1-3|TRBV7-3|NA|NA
CASSPGGPGNTIYF
TGTGCCAGCAGCCCCGGCGGCCCTGGAAACACCATATATTTT
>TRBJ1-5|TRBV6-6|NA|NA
CASRVGNQPQHF
TGTGCCAGCAGGGTGGGCAATCAGCCCCAGCATTTT